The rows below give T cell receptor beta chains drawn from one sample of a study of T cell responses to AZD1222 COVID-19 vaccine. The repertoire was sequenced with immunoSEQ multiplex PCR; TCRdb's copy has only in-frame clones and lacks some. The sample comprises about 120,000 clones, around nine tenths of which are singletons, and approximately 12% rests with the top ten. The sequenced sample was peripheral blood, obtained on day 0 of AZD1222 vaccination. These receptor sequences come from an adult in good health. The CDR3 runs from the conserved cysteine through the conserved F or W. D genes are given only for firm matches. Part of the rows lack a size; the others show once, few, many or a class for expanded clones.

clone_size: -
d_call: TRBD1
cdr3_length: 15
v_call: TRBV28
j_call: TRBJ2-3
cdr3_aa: CASSPQGARGDTQYF
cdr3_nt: TGTGCCAGCAGTCCTCAGGGGGCTAGGGGAGATACGCAGTATTTT

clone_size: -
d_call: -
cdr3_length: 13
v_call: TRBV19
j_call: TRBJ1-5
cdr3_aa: CASSVGQRQPQHF
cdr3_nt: TGTGCCAGTAGTGTCGGACAGCGTCAGCCCCAGCATTTT

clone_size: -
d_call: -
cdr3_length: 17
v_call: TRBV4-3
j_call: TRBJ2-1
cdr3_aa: CASSQDLRDGPYNEQFF
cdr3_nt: TGCGCCAGCAGCCAAGATCTCCGGGACGGACCGTACAATGAGCAGTTCTTC

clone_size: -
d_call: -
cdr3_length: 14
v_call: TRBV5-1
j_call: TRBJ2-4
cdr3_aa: CASATGTAKNIQYF
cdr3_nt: TGCGCCAGCGCGACCGGGACAGCCAAAAACATTCAGTACTTC

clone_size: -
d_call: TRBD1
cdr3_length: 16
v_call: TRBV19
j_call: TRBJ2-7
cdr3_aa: CASSQTGQGGPYEQYF
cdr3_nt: TGTGCCAGTAGTCAGACGGGACAGGGGGGTCCCTACGAGCAGTACTTC

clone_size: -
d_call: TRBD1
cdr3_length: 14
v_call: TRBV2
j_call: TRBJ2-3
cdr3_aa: CASRGQGATDTQYF
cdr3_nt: TGTGCCAGCAGGGGACAGGGGGCAACAGATACGCAGTATTTT

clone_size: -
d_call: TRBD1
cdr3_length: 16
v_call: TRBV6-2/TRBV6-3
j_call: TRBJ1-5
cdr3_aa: CASSSRGTGSNQPQHF
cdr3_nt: TGTGCCAGCAGCTCCCGCGGGACAGGTAGCAATCAGCCCCAGCATTTT

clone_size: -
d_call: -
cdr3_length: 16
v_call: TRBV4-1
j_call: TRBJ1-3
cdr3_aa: CASSQGAGTIIDTIYF
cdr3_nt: TGCGCCAGCAGCCAAGGGGCCGGGACTATTATAGACACCATATATTTT

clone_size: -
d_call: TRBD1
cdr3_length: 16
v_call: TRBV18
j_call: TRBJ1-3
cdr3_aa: CASSPLGQSSGNTIYF
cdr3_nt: TGTGCCAGCTCACCACTGGGACAGAGCTCTGGAAACACCATATATTTT

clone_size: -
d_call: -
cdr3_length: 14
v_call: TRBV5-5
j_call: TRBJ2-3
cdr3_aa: CASSLEVGSDTQYF
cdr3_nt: TGTGCCAGCAGCTTGGAGGTGGGATCGGATACGCAGTATTTT

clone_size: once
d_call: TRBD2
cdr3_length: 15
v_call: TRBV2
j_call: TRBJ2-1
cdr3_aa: CASQLSGLSNNEQFF
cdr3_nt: TGTGCCAGCCAGCTTTCGGGACTAAGTAACAATGAGCAGTTCTTC

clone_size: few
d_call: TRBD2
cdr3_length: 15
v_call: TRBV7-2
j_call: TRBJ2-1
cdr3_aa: CASSNLRGGYNEQFF
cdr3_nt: TGTGCCAGCAGCAACCTGCGCGGGGGTTACAATGAGCAGTTCTTC

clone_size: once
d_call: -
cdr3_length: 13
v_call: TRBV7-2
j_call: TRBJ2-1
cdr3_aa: CASSLESGYEQFF
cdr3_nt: TGTGCCAGCAGCTTAGAGAGCGGTTATGAGCAGTTCTTC

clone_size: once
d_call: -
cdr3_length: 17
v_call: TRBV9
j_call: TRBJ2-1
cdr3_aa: CASSVHPGGFAGSEQFF
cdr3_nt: TGTGCCAGCAGCGTACACCCCGGGGGATTTGCGGGGAGTGAGCAGTTCTTC